This paragraph covers one TCR beta chain sequence. This entry comes from a study of blood T cell repertoires in COVID-19. J gave up 3 bases and V 0 bases, and 15 bases lay outside the gene matches. CDR1 and CDR2 (germline): LGHNT, FRNRAP. The CDR3 is 19 amino acids. Sequencing was performed with immunoSEQ multiplex PCR; in TCRdb, only in-frame clones are kept and a portion is missing. The sample shows roughly 300,000 clones, roughly 86% of them seen only once. Sequenced sample: peripheral blood. This chain links TRBV12-5 with TRBJ2-7, with 9 positions matching TRBD1. This clonotype was obtained from a young woman with COVID-19, enrolled during active disease. The DNA of the CDR3 is TGTGCTAGTGGTTTGGTACGCGGGACAGGGTCTATTCCCAACTACGAGCAGTACGTC. As protein: CASGLVRGTGSIPNYEQYV.